Each of the 12 T cell receptor beta chains below was sequenced from the same sample in a study of PD-L1 blockade in urothelial cancer. Here immunoSEQ multiplex PCR was the method, and the copy in TCRdb shows in-frame clones only, minus some. Of about 43,000 clones listed, 83% were seen once; the top ten hold around 15%. Time point in this sample: peripheral blood 6 weeks after treatment start. The starting material was PBMCs, obtained around atezolizumab (anti-PD-L1) treatment. These receptors all come from a man between 60 and 75 years old with urothelial cancer.

The chain couples TRBV2 to TRBJ2-5; tentative D call: TRBD2 (7 bases). V was pared by 6 bases and J by 7 bases, with 15 bases between. The CDR3 is 13 amino acids. Germline CDR1 reads SNHLY; CDR2 reads FYNNEI. The CDR3 is CASSLAEGGTQYF. For the CDR3, the DNA is TGTGCCAGCAGCCTAGCGGAGGGGGGGACCCAGTACTTC.

This chain connects TRBV28 to TRBJ2-2; no clear D. The germline V gene has CDR1 MDHEN and CDR2 SYDVKM. Trimming stripped 5 bases from V and 0 bases from J, with 13 bases between. The CDR3 has 16 amino acids. The CDR3 nucleotides are TGTGCCAGCAGTCTGCCCCTAGACGCGAACACCGGGGAGCTGTTTTTT. Amino acid sequence: CASSLPLDANTGELFF.

CDR3 sequence reads: CASSKSQRGQPQHF. The CDR3, as DNA: TGTGCCAGCAGTAAGTCCCAACGGGGGCAGCCCCAGCATTTT. The gene calls are TRBV6-5 and TRBJ1-5, with a possible D match to TRBD1 (5 bases). Germline CDR1 reads MNHEY; CDR2 reads SVGAGI. There are 14 residues in the CDR3. Trimming took 5 bases from V and 7 from J, leaving 15 bases between them.

The V gene is TRBV2, the J gene TRBJ1-5; D unclear. The germline V and J ends were trimmed by 1 base and 3 bases, with 10 bases remaining between them. Germline V lookup: CDR1 SNHLY, CDR2 FYNNEI. The CDR3 spans 15 residues. This CDR3 is CASSEGIQYNQPQHF. As DNA, the CDR3 is TGTGCCAGCAGTGAAGGAATACAGTACAATCAGCCCCAGCATTTT.

This clone was counted once. J is TRBJ2-2 and V is TRBV5-8; the D gene is possibly TRBD1 (6 bases). The CDR3 is 14 amino acids. Trimming took 9 bases from V and 5 from J, leaving 17 bases between them. Germline CDR1 reads SGHTS; CDR2 reads YDEGEE. CDR3 in amino acids: CATRLGAWTGELFF. As DNA, the CDR3 is TGTGCCACCCGCCTGGGGGCTTGGACCGGGGAGCTGTTTTTT.

This chain links TRBV7-2 with TRBJ2-3, with a weak D call TRBD2 (5 bases). Per the germline V gene, CDR1 is SGHTA and CDR2 is FQGNSA. The CDR3 is 14 amino acids. Trimming pared 1 base from V and 4 bases from J, leaving 9 bases between. CDR3 DNA: TGTGCCAGCAGCTTAGGTCCTAGCTCAGATACGCAGTATTTT. Translating gives CASSLGPSSDTQYF.

This clone was seen only a few times. The rearrangement joins TRBV19 to TRBJ2-7; 7 bases agree with TRBD2. Germline V CDR1 and CDR2: LNHDA, SQIVND (reference sequence). CDR3 length: 14 amino acids. The trim removed 5 bases at V and 5 bases at J, leaving 9 bases unmatched. The CDR3: CASSPGERGHEQYF. As DNA, the CDR3 is TGTGCCAGTAGTCCCGGCGAGCGGGGCCACGAGCAGTACTTC.

The chain is built from TRBV6-1 and TRBJ1-1; D unclear. Germline V gives CDR1 MNHNS, CDR2 SASEGT. V was pared by 2 bases and J by 4 bases, with 8 bases between. The length of the CDR3 is 13 residues. CDR3 sequence: CASSELRSTEAFF. The CDR3 nucleotides are TGTGCCAGCAGTGAACTGCGGAGCACTGAAGCTTTCTTT.

The J gene is TRBJ2-7, the V gene TRBV28; a possible D gene is TRBD1 (5 bases). V was cut by 5 bases and J by 6 bases, with 11 bases left in between. The CDR3 extends over 12 amino acids. The V gene's germline CDR1 is MDHEN and CDR2 SYDVKM. The CDR3 coding sequence is TGTGCCAGCAGTCCACGGACATTCGAGCAGTACTTC. Amino acid sequence: CASSPRTFEQYF.

The gene calls are TRBV6-5 and TRBJ2-7; 8 bases are shared with TRBD1. The CDR3 runs to 12 residues. Germline CDR1 reads MNHEY; CDR2 reads SVGAGI. The J segment lost 7 bases and the V segment lost 6 bases, leaving 5 bases of the junction unmatched. The CDR3 sequence is CASRSTGDEQYF. CDR3 DNA sequence: TGTGCCAGCAGATCGACAGGGGATGAGCAGTACTTC.

This clone was detected only once. This chain links TRBV28 with TRBJ1-4; TRBD1 agrees at 7 bases. The CDR3 consists of 16 residues. Losses at the gene ends were 2 bases for V and 0 bases for J; bases not matched to a gene: 3. From germline, CDR1 is MDHEN and CDR2 SYDVKM. The CDR3 region is CASSLRGPPTNEKLFF. The CDR3 DNA is TGTGCCAGCAGTTTAAGGGGGCCGCCAACTAATGAAAAACTGTTTTTT. Full variable domain (rest looked up from reference TRBV28 and TRBJ1-4): DVKVTQSSRYLVKRTGEKVFLECVQDMDHENMFWYRQDPGLGLRLIYFSYDVKMKEKGDIPEGYSVSREKKERFSLILESASTNQTSMYLCASSLRGPPTNEKLFFGSGTQLSVL.

Only one count was recorded for this clone. The CDR3 region has the DNA TGTGCCAGCAGTTTAGTAGGAGACGGGACACAGTCCAACAATGAGCAGTTCTTC. Translating it yields CASSLVGDGTQSNNEQFF. This chain joins TRBV28 and TRBJ2-1, with a weak D call TRBD1 (6 bases). CDR1 is MDHEN and CDR2 is SYDVKM in the germline V gene. V was cut by 2 bases and J by 5 bases, with 22 bases left in between. The length of the CDR3 is 18 residues.